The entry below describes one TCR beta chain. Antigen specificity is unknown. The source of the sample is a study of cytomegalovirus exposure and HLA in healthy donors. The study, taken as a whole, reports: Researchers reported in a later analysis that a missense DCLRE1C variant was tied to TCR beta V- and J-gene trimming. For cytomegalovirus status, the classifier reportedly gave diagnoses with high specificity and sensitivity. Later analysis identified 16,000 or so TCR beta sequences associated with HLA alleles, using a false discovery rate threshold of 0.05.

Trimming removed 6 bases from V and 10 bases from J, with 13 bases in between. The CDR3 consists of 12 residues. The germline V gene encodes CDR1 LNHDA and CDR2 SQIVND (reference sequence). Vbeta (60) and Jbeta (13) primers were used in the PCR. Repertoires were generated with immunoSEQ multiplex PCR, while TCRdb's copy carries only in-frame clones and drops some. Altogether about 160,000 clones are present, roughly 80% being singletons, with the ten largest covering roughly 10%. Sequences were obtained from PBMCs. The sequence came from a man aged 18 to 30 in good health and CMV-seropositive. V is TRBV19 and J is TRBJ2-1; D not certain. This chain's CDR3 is CASRSLGYEQFF. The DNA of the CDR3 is TGTGCCAGTAGATCGCTAGGTTACGAGCAGTTCTTC.